These T cell receptor beta chains were read from a single sample in a study of neurological immune-mediated disorders. TCRdb fed the 5' RACE reads into MiXCR, producing one record per CDR3 protein. Among more than 25,000 distinct CDR3 sequences listed, roughly a sixth were seen once. Specimen: CD4+ T cells from blood. Receptors were obtained from a female donor with HTLV-1-associated myelopathy (HAM/TSP). The CDR3 runs from the conserved cysteine through the conserved F or W. A D gene is named only where the DNA matches it firmly. The size entry is marked missing in some rows and otherwise reads once, few, many or a size class.

TRBV7-8	TRBJ1-6	.	.	TGTGCCAGCAGTCTCAGGCAGAGCTCCTATAATTCACCCCTCCACTTT	CASSLRQSSYNSPLHF
TRBV29-1	TRBJ2-6	.	many	TGCAGCGTTGAAGATCCTGGAACAGGAGGGGGCTCTGGGGCCAACGTCCTGACTTTC	CSVEDPGTGGGSGANVLTF
TRBV4-1	TRBJ1-2	.	many	TGCGCCAGCAGCCAAGATCCTAGTTGGACGGGCTATGGCTACACCTTC	CASSQDPSWTGYGYTF
TRBV20-1	TRBJ2-7	.	many	TGCAGTGCTAGAGATCCTAGGACCCCTACGAGCGAGCAGTACTTC	CSARDPRTPTSEQYF
TRBV20-1	TRBJ2-7	TRBD2	.	TGCAGTGCTACTGCCGGGGGGGTTGGGTACGAGCAGTACTTC	CSATAGGVGYEQYF
TRBV4-3	TRBJ2-2	TRBD1	many	TGCGCCAGCAGCCAACAACAAGGACAGGGACTCTACACCGGGGAGCTGTTTTTT	CASSQQQGQGLYTGELFF
TRBV6-5	TRBJ2-7	TRBD2	many	TGTGCCAGCAGACCCCGCCTAGGACTAGCGGGGCGAGAGTACTTC	CASRPRLGLAGREYF
TRBV3-1	TRBJ2-7	.	.	TGTGCCAGCAGCCGAGGGGGGCTCCCCTACGAGCAGTACTTC	CASSRGGLPYEQYF
TRBV11-1	TRBJ2-7	.	many	TGTGCCAGCAGCTCACGGTGGGGGACAACCTCCTACGAGCAGTACTTC	CASSSRWGTTSYEQYF
TRBV5-1	TRBJ2-4	.	many	TGCGCCAGCAGGCCTGGGTCCGGGGACATTCAGTACTTC	CASRPGSGDIQYF
TRBV3-1	TRBJ2-3	.	many	TGTGCCAGCAGCCAAGAACTCACAGATACGCAGTATTTT	CASSQELTDTQYF
TRBV20-1	TRBJ1-4	.	many	TGCAGTGTCATAAGTGCAACTAATGAAAAACTGTTTTTT	CSVISATNEKLFF
TRBV5-1	TRBJ1-1	.	.	TGCGCCAGCAGCTTCGGGAAAAGGATGATTCGCAGGGGACCGGGGGGTGAAGCTTTCTTT	CASSFGKRMIRRGPGGEAFF
TRBV28	TRBJ2-3	.	.	TGTGCCAGCAACCCGGGACCAAACACAGATACGCAGTATTTT	CASNPGPNTDTQYF
TRBV10-3	TRBJ2-7	TRBD1	.	TGTGCCATCAGTACTTCCCCGGGACAGGCCTACGAGCAGTACTTC	CAISTSPGQAYEQYF
TRBV24-1	TRBJ2-1	.	many	TGTGCCACCAGTGAGGGGGGCAGGGAGGATGAGCAGTTCTTC	CATSEGGREDEQFF
TRBV5-1	TRBJ2-4	.	.	TGCGCCAGCAGATTGGGATCCAAAAACATTCAGTACTTC	CASRLGSKNIQYF
TRBV29-1	TRBJ2-5	TRBD2	many	TGCAGCGTTGAGCGGGCTAGCGGGGGTTTAGATATCCAGTACTTC	CSVERASGGLDIQYF
TRBV24-1	TRBJ2-1	TRBD2	many	TGTGCCACCAGCCCCGAGCGGGGTAGAACCTACAATGAGCAGTTCTTC	CATSPERGRTYNEQFF
TRBV7-2	TRBJ2-3	TRBD2	many	TGTGCCAGCAGCTGGGGAAGCGGGAGAACGGGGTCAGATACGCAGTATTTT	CASSWGSGRTGSDTQYF